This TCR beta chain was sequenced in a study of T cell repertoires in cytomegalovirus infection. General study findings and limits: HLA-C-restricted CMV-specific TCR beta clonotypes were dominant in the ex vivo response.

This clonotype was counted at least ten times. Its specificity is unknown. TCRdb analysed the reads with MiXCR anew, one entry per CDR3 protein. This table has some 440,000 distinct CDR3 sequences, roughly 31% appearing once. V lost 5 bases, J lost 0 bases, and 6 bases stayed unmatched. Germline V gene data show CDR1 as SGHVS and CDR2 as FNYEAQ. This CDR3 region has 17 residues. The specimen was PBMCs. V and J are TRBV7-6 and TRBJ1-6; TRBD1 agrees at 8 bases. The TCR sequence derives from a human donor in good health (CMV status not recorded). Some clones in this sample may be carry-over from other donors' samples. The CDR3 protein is CASSPWTGSSYNSPLHF. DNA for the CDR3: TGTGCCAGCAGCCCCTGGACAGGGAGCTCCTATAATTCACCCCTCCACTTT.